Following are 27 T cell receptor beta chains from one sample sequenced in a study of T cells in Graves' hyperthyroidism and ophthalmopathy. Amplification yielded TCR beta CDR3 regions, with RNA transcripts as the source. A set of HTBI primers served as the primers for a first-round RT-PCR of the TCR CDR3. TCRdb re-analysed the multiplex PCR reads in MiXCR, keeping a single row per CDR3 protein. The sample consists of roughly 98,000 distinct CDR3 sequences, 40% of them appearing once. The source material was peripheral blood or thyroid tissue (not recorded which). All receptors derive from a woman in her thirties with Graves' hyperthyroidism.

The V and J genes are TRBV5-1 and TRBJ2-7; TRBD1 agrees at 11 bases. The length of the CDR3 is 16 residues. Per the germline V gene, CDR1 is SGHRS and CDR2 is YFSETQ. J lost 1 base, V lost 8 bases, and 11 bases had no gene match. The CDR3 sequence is CASSNGTGGSSYEQYF. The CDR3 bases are TGCGCCAGTAGCAACGGGACAGGGGGTTCATCCTACGAGCAGTACTTC.

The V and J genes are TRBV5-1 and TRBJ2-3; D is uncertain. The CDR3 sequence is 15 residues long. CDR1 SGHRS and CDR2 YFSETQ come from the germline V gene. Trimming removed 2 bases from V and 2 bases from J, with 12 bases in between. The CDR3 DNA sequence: TGCGCCAGCAGCTTAACTCGAACCCCCACAGATACGCAGTATTTT. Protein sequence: CASSLTRTPTDTQYF. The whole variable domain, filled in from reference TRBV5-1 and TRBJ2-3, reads KAGVTQTPRYLIKTRGQQVTLSCSPISGHRSVSWYQQTPGQGLQFLFEYFSETQRNKGNFPGRFSGRQFSNSRSEMNVSTLELGDSALYLCASSLTRTPTDTQYFGPGTRLTVL.

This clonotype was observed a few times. CDR3 residues: CAISASLGPNQPQHF. DNA for the CDR3: TGTGCCATCAGTGCGAGCCTTGGTCCCAATCAGCCCCAGCATTTT. This chain connects TRBV10-3 to TRBJ1-5; D is unclear. Germline CDR1 is ENHRY and CDR2 is SYGVKD. CDR3 length equals 15 residues. Trimming removed 4 bases from V and 3 bases from J, with 13 bases in between.

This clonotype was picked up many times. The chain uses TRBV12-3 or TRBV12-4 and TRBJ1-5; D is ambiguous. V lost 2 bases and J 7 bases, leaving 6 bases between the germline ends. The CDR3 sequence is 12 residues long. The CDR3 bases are TGTGCCAGCAGTTTAATGTGGCAGCCCCAGCATTTT. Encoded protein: CASSLMWQPQHF.

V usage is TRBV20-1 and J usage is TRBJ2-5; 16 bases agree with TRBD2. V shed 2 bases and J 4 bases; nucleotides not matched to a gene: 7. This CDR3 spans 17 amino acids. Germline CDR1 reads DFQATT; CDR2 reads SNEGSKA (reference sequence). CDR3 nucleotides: TGCAGTGCTAGACCGGGACTAGCGGGAGGGCCAGCAGAGACCCAGTACTTC. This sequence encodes CSARPGLAGGPAETQYF.

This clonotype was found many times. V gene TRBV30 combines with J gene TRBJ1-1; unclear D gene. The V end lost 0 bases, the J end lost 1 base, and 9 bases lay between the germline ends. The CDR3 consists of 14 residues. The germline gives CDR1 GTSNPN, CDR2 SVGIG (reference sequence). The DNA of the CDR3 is TGTGCCTGGAGTGTACTCCTCACGAACACTGAAGCTTTCTTT. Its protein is CAWSVLLTNTEAFF.

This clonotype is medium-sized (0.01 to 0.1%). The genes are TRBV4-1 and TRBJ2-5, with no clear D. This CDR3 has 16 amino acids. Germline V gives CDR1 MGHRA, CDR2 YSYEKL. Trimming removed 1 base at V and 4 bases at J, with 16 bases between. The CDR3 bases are TGCGCCAGCAGCCAAGGCGCAGGTAGAGTTGGAGAGACCCAGTACTTC. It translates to CASSQGAGRVGETQYF.

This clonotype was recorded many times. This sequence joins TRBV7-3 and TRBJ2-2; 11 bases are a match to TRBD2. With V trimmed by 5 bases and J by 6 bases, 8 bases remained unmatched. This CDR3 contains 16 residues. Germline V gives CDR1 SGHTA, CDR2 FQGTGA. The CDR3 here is CASSPSSGRTAGELFF. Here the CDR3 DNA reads TGTGCCAGCAGCCCCTCTAGCGGGAGGACGGCCGGGGAGCTGTTTTTT.

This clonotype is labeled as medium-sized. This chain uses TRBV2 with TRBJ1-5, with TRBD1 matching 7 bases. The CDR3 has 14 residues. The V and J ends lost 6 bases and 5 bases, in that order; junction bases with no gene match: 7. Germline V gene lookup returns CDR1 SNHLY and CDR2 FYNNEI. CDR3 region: CASSGQAGDQPQHF. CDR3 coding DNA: TGTGCCAGCAGCGGACAGGCCGGGGATCAGCCCCAGCATTTT.

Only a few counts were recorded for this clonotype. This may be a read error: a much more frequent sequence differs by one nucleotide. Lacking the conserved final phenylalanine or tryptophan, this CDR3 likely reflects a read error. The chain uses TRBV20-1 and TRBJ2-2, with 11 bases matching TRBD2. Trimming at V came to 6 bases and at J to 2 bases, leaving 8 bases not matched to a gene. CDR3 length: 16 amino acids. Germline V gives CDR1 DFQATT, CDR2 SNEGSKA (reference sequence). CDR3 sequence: CSAALAGDYNTGELFL. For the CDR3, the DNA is TGCAGTGCCGCACTAGCGGGGGATTACAACACCGGGGAGCTGTTTCTT.

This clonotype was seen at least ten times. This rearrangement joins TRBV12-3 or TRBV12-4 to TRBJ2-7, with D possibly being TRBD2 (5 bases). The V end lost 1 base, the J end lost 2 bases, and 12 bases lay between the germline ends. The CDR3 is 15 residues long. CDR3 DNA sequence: TGTGCCAGCAGTTTAGGGGGAGCACGACCCTACGAGCAGTACTTC. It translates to CASSLGGARPYEQYF.

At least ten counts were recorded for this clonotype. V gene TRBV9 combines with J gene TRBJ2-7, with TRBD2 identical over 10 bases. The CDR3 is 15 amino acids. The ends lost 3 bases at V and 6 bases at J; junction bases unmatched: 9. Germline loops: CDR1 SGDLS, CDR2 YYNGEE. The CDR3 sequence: CASSAGRAGGGEQYF. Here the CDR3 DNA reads TGTGCCAGCAGCGCAGGGCGAGCGGGAGGGGGCGAGCAGTACTTC.

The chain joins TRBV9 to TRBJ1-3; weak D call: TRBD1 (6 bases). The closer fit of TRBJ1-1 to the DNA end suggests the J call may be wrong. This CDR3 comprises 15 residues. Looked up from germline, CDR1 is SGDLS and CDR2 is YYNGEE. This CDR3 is CASSPSGGGHTEAFF. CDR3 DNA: TGTGCCAGCAGCCCATCGGGAGGGGGGCACACTGAAGCTTTCTTT.

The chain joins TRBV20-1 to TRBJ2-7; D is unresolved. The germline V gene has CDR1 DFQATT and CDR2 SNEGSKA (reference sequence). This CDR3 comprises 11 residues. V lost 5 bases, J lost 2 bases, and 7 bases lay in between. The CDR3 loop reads CSAYFTYEQYF. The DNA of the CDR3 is TGCAGTGCTTACTTTACCTACGAGCAGTACTTC.

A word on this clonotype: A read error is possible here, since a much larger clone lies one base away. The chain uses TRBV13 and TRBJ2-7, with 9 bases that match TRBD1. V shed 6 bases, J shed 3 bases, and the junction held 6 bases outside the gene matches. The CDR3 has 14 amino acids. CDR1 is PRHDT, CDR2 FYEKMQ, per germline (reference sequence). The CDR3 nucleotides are TGTGCCAGCAGTCTTTCGGACAGGGGCTACGAGCAGTACGTC. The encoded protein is CASSLSDRGYEQYV.

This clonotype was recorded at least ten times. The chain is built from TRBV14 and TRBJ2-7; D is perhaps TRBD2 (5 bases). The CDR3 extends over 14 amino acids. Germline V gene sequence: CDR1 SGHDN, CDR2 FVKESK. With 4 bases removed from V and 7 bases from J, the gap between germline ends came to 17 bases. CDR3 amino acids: CASSRRRSTGEQYF. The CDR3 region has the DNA TGTGCCAGCAGCCGCCGGAGATCTACGGGAGAGCAGTACTTC.

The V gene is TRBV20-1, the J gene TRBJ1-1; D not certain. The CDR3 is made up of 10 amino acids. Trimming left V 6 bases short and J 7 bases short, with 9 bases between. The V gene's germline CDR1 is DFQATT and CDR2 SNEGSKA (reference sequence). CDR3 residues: CSASTGEAFF. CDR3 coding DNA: TGCAGTGCCTCCACGGGTGAAGCTTTCTTT.

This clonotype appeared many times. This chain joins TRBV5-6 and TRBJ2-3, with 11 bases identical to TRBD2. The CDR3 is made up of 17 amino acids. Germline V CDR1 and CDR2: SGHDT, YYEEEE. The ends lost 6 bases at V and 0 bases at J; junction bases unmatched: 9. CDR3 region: CASTGTSGSWSTDTQYF. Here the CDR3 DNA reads TGTGCCAGCACCGGGACTAGCGGCTCCTGGAGCACAGATACGCAGTATTTT.

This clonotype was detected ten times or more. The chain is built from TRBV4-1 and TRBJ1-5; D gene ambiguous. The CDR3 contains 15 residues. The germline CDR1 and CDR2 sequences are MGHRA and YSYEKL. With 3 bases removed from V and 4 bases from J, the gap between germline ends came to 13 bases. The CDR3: CASSQGSGSNQPQHF. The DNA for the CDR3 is TGCGCCAGCAGCCAGGGGTCAGGTTCTAATCAGCCCCAGCATTTT.

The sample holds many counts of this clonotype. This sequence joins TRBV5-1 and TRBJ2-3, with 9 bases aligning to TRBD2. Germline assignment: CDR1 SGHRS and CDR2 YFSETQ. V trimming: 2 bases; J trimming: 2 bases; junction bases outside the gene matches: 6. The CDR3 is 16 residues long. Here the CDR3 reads CASSFSGRILTDTQYF. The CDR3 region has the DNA TGCGCCAGCAGCTTTAGCGGGAGAATCCTCACAGATACGCAGTATTTT.

The CDR3, as DNA: TGTGCCAGCAGCCTGGGTGGCGATGGCTACACCTTC. Its translation: CASSLGGDGYTF. The chain recombines TRBV11-2 with TRBJ1-2; D is unresolved. V was cut by 5 bases and J by 6 bases, with 10 bases left in between. Germline assignment: CDR1 SGHAT and CDR2 FQNNGV. The CDR3 has 12 residues.

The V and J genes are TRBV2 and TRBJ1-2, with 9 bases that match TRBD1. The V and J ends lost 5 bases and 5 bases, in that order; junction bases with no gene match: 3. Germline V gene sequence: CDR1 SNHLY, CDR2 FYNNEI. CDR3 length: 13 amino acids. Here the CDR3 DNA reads TGTGCCAGCAGTACAGGGGGCAATTATGGCTACACCTTC. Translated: CASSTGGNYGYTF.

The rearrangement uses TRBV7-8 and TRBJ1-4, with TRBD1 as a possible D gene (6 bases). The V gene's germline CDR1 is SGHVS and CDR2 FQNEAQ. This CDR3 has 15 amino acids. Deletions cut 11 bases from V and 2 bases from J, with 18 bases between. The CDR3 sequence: CAWNAQGGTNEKLFF. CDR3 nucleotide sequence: TGTGCCTGGAACGCACAGGGTGGCACTAATGAAAAACTGTTTTTT.

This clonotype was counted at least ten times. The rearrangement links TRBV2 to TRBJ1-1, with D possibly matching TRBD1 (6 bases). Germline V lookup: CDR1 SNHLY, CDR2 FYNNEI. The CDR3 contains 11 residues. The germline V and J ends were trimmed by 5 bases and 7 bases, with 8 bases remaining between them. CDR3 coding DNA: TGTGCCAGCAGTTCGGACAGTGAAGCTTTCTTT. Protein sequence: CASSSDSEAFF.

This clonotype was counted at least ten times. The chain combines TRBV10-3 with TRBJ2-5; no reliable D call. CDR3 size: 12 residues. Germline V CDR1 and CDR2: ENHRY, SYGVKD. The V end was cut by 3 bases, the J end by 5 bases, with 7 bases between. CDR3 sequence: CAISEEGETQYF. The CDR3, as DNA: TGTGCCATCAGTGAAGAAGGGGAGACCCAGTACTTC.

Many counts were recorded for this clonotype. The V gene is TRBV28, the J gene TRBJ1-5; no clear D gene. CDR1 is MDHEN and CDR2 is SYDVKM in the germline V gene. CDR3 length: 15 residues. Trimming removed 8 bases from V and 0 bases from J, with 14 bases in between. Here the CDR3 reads CASLRHTHSNQPQHF. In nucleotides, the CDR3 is TGTGCCAGCCTTAGGCACACCCATAGCAATCAGCCCCAGCATTTT.

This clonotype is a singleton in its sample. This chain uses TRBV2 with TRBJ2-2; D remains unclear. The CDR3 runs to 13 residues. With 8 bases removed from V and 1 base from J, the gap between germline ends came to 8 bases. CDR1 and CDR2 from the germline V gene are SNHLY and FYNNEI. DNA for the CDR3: TGTGCCAGCCGAGACGGGAACACCGGGGAGCTGTTTTTT. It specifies CASRDGNTGELFF. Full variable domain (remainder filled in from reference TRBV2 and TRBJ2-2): EPEVTQTPSHQVTQMGQEVILRCVPISNHLYFYWYRQILGQKVEFLVSFYNNEISEKSEIFDDQFSVERPDGSNFTLKIRSTKLEDSAMYFCASRDGNTGELFFGEGSRLTVL.